These 2 T cell receptor beta chains were all obtained from the same sample, sequenced in a study of a mutant IDH1 vaccine in newly diagnosed glioma. These TCRs are of unknown antigen specificity. Time point meaning: week 23, last vaccination. Mutant IDH1 20-mer peptide, at 300 ug, made up each vaccine dose, with topical imiquimod. Profiling relied on immunoSEQ multiplex PCR, and the TCRdb table lists in-frame clones only, not all of them. The profile shows about 77,000 clones, approximately 89% of them singletons. The starting material was PBMCs, obtained from a glioma patient whose treatment included an IDH1 peptide vaccine. These receptors originate from a woman in her forties or fifties with glioma.

The rearrangement joins TRBV2 to TRBJ1-3, with 9 bases lining up with TRBD1. Germline V gives CDR1 SNHLY, CDR2 FYNNEI. The CDR3 totals 17 residues. The J segment lost 2 bases and the V segment lost 1 base, leaving 6 bases of the junction unmatched. CDR3 nucleotide sequence: TGTGCCAGCAGTGAAGGACTACAGGGGGCTGCTGGAAACACCATATATTTT. Residues: CASSEGLQGAAGNTIYF.

CDR3 bases: TGTGCCACCAGCAGAGATCCGGGGGTGGGTGGCTACACCTTC. Translated, it gives CATSRDPGVGGYTF. V is TRBV15 and J is TRBJ1-2, with D maybe TRBD1 (5 bases). Trimming cost V 0 bases and J 7 bases, with 12 bases left between them. CDR3 length: 14 amino acids. CDR1 and CDR2 (germline): LNHNV, YYDKDF (reference sequence).